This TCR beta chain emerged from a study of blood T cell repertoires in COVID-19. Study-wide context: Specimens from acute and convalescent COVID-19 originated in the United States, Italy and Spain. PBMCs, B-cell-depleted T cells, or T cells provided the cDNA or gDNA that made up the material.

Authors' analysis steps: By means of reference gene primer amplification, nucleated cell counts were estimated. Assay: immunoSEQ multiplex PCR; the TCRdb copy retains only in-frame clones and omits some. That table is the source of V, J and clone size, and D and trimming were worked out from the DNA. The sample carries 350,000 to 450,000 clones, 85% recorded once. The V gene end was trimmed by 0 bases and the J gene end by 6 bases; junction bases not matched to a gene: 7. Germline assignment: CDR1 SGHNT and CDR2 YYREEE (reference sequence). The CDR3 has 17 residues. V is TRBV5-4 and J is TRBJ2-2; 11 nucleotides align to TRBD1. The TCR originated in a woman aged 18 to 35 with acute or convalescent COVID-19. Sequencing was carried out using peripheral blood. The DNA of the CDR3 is TGTGCCAGCAGCTTGGGCCCGGGACAGGGGGTGTCCGGGGAGCTGTTTTTT. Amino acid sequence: CASSLGPGQGVSGELFF.